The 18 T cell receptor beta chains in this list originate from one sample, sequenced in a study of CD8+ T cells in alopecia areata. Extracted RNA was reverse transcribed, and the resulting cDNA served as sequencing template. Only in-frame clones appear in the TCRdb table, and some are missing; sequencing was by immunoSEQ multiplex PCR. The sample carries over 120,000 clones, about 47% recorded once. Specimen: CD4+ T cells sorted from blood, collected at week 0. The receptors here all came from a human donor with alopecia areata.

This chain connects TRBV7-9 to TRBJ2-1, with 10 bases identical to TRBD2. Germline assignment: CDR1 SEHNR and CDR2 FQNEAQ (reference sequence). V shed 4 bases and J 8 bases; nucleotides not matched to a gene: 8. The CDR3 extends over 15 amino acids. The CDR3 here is CASSSGLAGVDEQFF. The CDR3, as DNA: TGTGCCAGCAGCTCCGGTCTAGCGGGAGTAGATGAGCAGTTCTTC.

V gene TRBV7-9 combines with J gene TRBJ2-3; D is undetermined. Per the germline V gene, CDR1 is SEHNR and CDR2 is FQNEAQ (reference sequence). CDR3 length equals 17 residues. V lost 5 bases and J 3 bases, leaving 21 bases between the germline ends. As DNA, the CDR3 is TGTGCCAGCAGCCGAGGCGTGGCCACTATCGAGACAGATACGCAGTATTTT. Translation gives CASSRGVATIETDTQYF.

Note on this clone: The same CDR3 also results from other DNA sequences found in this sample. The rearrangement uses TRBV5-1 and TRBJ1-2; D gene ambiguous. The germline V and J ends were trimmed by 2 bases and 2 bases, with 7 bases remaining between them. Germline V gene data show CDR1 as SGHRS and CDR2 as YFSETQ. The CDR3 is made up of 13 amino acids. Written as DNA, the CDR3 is TGCGCCAGCAGCTTCGGTAGCAACTATGGCTACACCTTC. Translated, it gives CASSFGSNYGYTF.

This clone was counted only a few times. CDR3 in DNA: TGTGCCTGGAGCCGAGGACGCCAGGGGGAGGCCCAGTACTTC. This encodes CAWSRGRQGEAQYF. The chain uses TRBV30 and TRBJ2-5; TRBD1 is a possible D gene (7 bases). The ends were cut back, 3 bases at V and 9 bases at J, with 20 bases in the middle. The CDR3 totals 14 residues. Germline loops: CDR1 GTSNPN, CDR2 SVGIG (reference sequence).

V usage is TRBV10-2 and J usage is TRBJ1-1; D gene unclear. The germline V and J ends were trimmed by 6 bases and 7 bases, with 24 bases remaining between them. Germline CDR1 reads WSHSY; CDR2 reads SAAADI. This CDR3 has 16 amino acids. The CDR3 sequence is CASSEPIKRGPGEAFF. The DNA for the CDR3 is TGCGCCAGCAGCGAACCTATTAAACGAGGGCCGGGTGAAGCTTTCTTT.

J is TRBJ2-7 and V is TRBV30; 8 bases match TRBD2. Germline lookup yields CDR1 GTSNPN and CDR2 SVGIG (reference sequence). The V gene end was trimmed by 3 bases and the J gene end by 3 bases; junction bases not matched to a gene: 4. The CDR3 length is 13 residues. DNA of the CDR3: TGTGCCTGGAGCAGACGGGAGGGCTACGAGCAGTACTTC. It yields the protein CAWSRREGYEQYF.

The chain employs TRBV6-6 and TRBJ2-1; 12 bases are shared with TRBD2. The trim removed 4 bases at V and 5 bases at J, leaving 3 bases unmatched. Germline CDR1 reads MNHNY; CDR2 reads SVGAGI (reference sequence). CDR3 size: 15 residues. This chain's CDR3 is CASSSWTSGNNEQFF. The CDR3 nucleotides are TGTGCCAGCAGTTCCTGGACTAGCGGGAACAATGAGCAGTTCTTC.

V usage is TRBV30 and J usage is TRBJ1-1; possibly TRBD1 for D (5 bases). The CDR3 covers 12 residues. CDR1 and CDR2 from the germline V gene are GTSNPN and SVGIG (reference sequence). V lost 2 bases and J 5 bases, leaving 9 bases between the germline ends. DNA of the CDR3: TGTGCCTGGAGTCAGGGCTTAACTGAAGCTTTCTTT. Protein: CAWSQGLTEAFF.

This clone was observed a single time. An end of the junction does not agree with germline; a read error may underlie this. The CDR3 sequence is CASSPPGQGPTEAFF. For the CDR3, the DNA is TGTGCCAGCTCTCCACCGGGACAGGGGCCGACTGAAGCTTTCTTT. The rearrangement joins TRBV18 to TRBJ1-1; 10 bases map to TRBD1. Germline assignment: CDR1 KGHSH and CDR2 LQKENI. The CDR3 has 15 amino acids.

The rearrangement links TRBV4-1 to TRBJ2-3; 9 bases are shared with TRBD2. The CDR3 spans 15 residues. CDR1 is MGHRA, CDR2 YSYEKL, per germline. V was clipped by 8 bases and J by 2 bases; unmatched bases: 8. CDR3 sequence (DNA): TGCGCCAGCTCGAGGGCGGGAGGGCCCACAGATACGCAGTATTTT. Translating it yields CASSRAGGPTDTQYF.

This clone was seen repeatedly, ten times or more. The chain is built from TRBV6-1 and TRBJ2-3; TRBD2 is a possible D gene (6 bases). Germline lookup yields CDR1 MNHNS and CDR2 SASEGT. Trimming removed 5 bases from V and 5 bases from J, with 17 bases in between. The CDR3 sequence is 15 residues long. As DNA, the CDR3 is TGTGCCAGCAGTCCTACGGTTACCGGGAGAGATACGCAGTATTTT. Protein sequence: CASSPTVTGRDTQYF.

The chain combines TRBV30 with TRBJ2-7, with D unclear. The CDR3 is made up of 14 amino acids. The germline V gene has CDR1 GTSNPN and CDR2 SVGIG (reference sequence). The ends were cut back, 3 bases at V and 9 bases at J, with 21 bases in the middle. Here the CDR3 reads CAWSSSPTAPGQYF. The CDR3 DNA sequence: TGTGCCTGGAGCTCTAGTCCCACAGCTCCGGGGCAGTACTTC.

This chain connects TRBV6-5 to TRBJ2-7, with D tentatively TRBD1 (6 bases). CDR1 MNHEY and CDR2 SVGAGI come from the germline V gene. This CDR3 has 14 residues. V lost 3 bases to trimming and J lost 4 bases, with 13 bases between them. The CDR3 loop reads CASSYRLRGYEQYF. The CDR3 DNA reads TGTGCCAGCAGTTATCGCCTCAGGGGATACGAGCAGTACTTC.

CDR3: CASSGDRQETQYF. The CDR3 DNA follows: TGTGCCAGCAGCGGGGACAGGCAAGAGACCCAGTACTTC. The gene calls are TRBV7-9 and TRBJ2-5, with TRBD1 identical over 8 bases. CDR1 SEHNR and CDR2 FQNEAQ come from the germline V gene (reference sequence). V trimming: 5 bases; J trimming: 2 bases; junction bases outside the gene matches: 1. The CDR3 is 13 amino acids. The full variable domain, completed using reference TRBV7-9 and TRBJ2-5, is DTGVSQNPRHKITKRGQNVTFRCDPISEHNRLYWYRQTLGQGPEFLTYFQNEAQLEKSRLLSDRFSAERPKGSFSTLEIQRTEQGDSAMYLCASSGDRQETQYFGPGTRLLVL.

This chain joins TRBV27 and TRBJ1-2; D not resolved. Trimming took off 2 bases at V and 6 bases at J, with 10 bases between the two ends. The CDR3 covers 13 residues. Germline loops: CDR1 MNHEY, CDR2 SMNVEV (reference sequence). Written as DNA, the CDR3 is TGTGCCAGCAGTTTAACCCGTCTAGATGGCTACACCTTC. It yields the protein CASSLTRLDGYTF.

This chain's CDR3 is CASTPGLAGIEQFF. As DNA, the CDR3 is TGTGCCAGCACGCCGGGACTAGCGGGAATTGAGCAGTTCTTC. The chain carries TRBV7-9 and TRBJ2-1; 13 positions match TRBD2. CDR3 length equals 14 residues. V gave up 7 bases and J gave up 9 bases; unmatched junction bases: 6. In germline, CDR1 is SEHNR, CDR2 FQNEAQ (reference sequence).

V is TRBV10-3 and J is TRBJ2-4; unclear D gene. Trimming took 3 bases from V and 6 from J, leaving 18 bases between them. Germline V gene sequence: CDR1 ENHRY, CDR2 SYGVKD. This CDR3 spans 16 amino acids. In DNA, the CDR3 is TGTGCCATCAGTGACCCACGACGACCCGTCGGAAACATTCAGTACTTC. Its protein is CAISDPRRPVGNIQYF.

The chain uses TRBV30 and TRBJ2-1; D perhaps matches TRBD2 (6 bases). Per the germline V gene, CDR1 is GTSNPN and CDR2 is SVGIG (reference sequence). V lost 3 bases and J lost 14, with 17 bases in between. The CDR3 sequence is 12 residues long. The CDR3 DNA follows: TGTGCCTGGAGGGATTGGGATGGGGAGGAGTTCTTC. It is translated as CAWRDWDGEEFF.